These T cell receptor beta chains were read from a single sample in a study of blood T cell repertoires in COVID-19. Profiled with immunoSEQ multiplex PCR; TCRdb holds only in-frame clones, not every one. This table holds approximately 140,000 clones, 70% to 90% found once. What was sequenced was peripheral blood. These receptors all stem from a woman aged 60-70 years with COVID-19, enrolled during active disease. Both conserved end residues are part of each CDR3. The order of the fields is V gene, D gene, J gene, clone size, CDR3 DNA, CDR3 protein. A D gene is named only where the DNA matches it firmly. Some rows have no size entry. The others give once, few or many, or a class for an expanded clone.

>TRBV7-9|NA|TRBJ1-6|NA
TGTGCCAGCAGCTCCGAGTCTATCTCCTATAATTCACCCCTCCACTTT
CASSSESISYNSPLHF
>TRBV21-1|NA|TRBJ2-1|once
TGTGCCAGCAGCCGCCCCCGGGGGAGGAATGAGCAGTTCTTC
CASSRPRGRNEQFF
>TRBV14|TRBD2|TRBJ2-3|NA
TGTGCCAGCAGCCATCTTATCGGGGGGGCCGGAGATACGCAGTATTTT
CASSHLIGGAGDTQYF
>TRBV6-6|NA|TRBJ1-1|NA
TGTGCCAGCAGTTATCGGACTTATAACACTGAAGCTTTCTTT
CASSYRTYNTEAFF
>TRBV5-8|TRBD1|TRBJ1-1|NA
TGTGCCAGCAGCTTGGACAGGGGGGGAACTGAAGCTTTCTTT
CASSLDRGGTEAFF
>TRBV7-3|TRBD2|TRBJ2-2|NA
TGTGCCAGCAGCTTAATGGGGAGGGGCACCGGGGAGCTGTTTTTT
CASSLMGRGTGELFF
>TRBV5-4|TRBD1|TRBJ1-2|NA
TGTGCCAGCAGCTTTAAACAGGGGGACTATGGCTACACCTTC
CASSFKQGDYGYTF
>TRBV7-9|NA|TRBJ1-5|NA
TGTGCCAGCTCGGGCGGGGACCGGCCCCAGCATTTT
CASSGGDRPQHF
>TRBV11-2|NA|TRBJ1-1|once
TGTGCCAGCAGCCAACCCTCGGGAGGGTTTTATCGCTCGGACACTGAAGCTTTCTTT
CASSQPSGGFYRSDTEAFF
>TRBV18|NA|TRBJ2-5|NA
TGTGCCAGCTCACCATCAGGGCGAGAGACCCAGTACTTC
CASSPSGRETQYF
>TRBV30|NA|TRBJ1-2|NA
TGTGCCTTTTCAAAGACAGGAGTCTATGGCTACACCTTC
CAFSKTGVYGYTF
>TRBV27|NA|TRBJ1-2|NA
TGTGCCAGCAGCACTCAGGACACGGGCTATGGCTACACCTTC
CASSTQDTGYGYTF
>TRBV6-5|NA|TRBJ1-1|NA
TGTGCCAGCGGTAGAGTGTACACTGAAGCTTTCTTT
CASGRVYTEAFF
>TRBV19|TRBD1|TRBJ2-7|NA
TGTGCCAGTAGTACTGCCCCGGGACAGGGAACTTACGAGCAGTACTTC
CASSTAPGQGTYEQYF
>TRBV5-6|TRBD1|TRBJ1-2|NA
TGTGCCAGCAGCCCCTTCACGACAGGGCCCTATGGCTACACCTTC
CASSPFTTGPYGYTF
>TRBV7-9|TRBD1|TRBJ2-4|few
TGTGCCAGCAGCCCGGGACAGAACCCGGACATTCAGTACTTC
CASSPGQNPDIQYF
>TRBV19|NA|TRBJ2-3|few
TGTGCCAGTAGTTCTTGGACAGCAGGCCCAGATACGCAGTATTTT
CASSSWTAGPDTQYF
>TRBV10-3|TRBD2|TRBJ2-3|NA
TGTGCCATCAGTGAGGGGCGGGGGGACACAGATACGCAGTATTTT
CAISEGRGDTDTQYF
>TRBV7-9|NA|TRBJ2-3|NA
TGTGCCAGCAGCCATAGTGACAGAATAAGCACAGATACGCAGTATTTT
CASSHSDRISTDTQYF
>TRBV29-1|NA|TRBJ1-2|NA
TGCAGCGTTGAAGATCAAGGGAGAGGTGACTATGGCTACACCTTC
CSVEDQGRGDYGYTF
>TRBV14|NA|TRBJ2-1|NA
TGTGCCAGCAGCCAGGGAGGCATGAGTGAGCAGTTCTTC
CASSQGGMSEQFF
>TRBV10-3|NA|TRBJ2-2|NA
TGTGCCATCAGTGAGGTCGGAGGGCGAACCGGGGAGCTGTTTTTT
CAISEVGGRTGELFF
>TRBV6-6|TRBD2|TRBJ2-1|NA
TGTGCCAGCGGACTAGACCTAACCGAGCAGTTCTTC
CASGLDLTEQFF
>TRBV3-1/TRBV3-2|NA|TRBJ1-4|NA
TGTGCCAGCAGCCAAGGGCGGGAAAAACTGTTTTTT
CASSQGREKLFF
>TRBV3-1/TRBV3-2|NA|TRBJ2-7|NA
TGTGCCAGCAGCCCCGGGGGGGACAGGGACCACGAGCAGTACTTC
CASSPGGDRDHEQYF
>TRBV7-6|NA|TRBJ1-1|NA
TGTGCCAGCAGCTTAGGACAGACAATGAACACTGAAGCTTTCTTT
CASSLGQTMNTEAFF
>TRBV7-3|TRBD2|TRBJ2-2|NA
TGTGCCAGCAGCCTATCTAGCGGGGGGCACACCGGGGAGCTGTTTTTT
CASSLSSGGHTGELFF
>TRBV9|NA|TRBJ2-3|once
TGTGCCAGCAGCACCAACACCGCCAGCGCTAGCACAGATACGCAGTATTTT
CASSTNTASASTDTQYF
>TRBV2|NA|TRBJ1-5|NA
TGTGCCAGCAATGAGAGGGATTATAGCAATCAGCCCCAGCATTTT
CASNERDYSNQPQHF
>TRBV7-3|NA|TRBJ2-5|NA
TGTGCCAGCAGCTCGAGGACAGAAGAGACCCAGTACTTC
CASSSRTEETQYF
>TRBV5-1|NA|TRBJ1-4|NA
TGCGCCAGCAGCTTGGATAGTGGGCCAGCTAATGAAAAACTGTTTTTT
CASSLDSGPANEKLFF
>TRBV5-4|TRBD2|TRBJ2-5|NA
TGTGCCAGCAGCTTACGGGGGGAGGGGACCCAGTACTTC
CASSLRGEGTQYF
>TRBV10-3|NA|TRBJ2-3|NA
TGTGCCATCAGTGAACTAAACACAGATACGCAGTATTTT
CAISELNTDTQYF
>TRBV6-2/TRBV6-3|NA|TRBJ2-7|NA
TGTGCCAGCAGGTACAGCTTACAGGAAGGGTACTACGAGCAGTACTTC
CASRYSLQEGYYEQYF
>TRBV30|TRBD2|TRBJ2-1|NA
TGTGCCTCAACATCGCGTGGGCGGGGGACCAATGAGCAGTTCTTC
CASTSRGRGTNEQFF
>TRBV6-6|NA|TRBJ1-2|NA
TGTGCCAGCAGCCCCGGGGGACGATATGGCTACACCTTC
CASSPGGRYGYTF
>TRBV19|NA|TRBJ2-7|NA
TGTGCCAGTAGTATGTTAGGCCAGGGATCCTACGAGCAGTACTTC
CASSMLGQGSYEQYF
>TRBV9|TRBD1|TRBJ2-6|NA
TGTGCCAGCAGCGTATCATCCGGGACAGGGGTGTCCGGGGCCAACGTCCTGACTTTC
CASSVSSGTGVSGANVLTF
>TRBV2|TRBD1|TRBJ1-5|NA
TGTGCCAGCAGTGCCGGGACAGGGGGCTGGGATAGCAATCAGCCCCAGCATTTT
CASSAGTGGWDSNQPQHF